Listed below are T cell receptor beta chains from one sample, sequenced in a study of T cell repertoires in cytomegalovirus infection. These receptors have no known antigen. MiXCR, applied by TCRdb to the reads, yields one record per CDR3 protein. The sample contains fewer than 650,000 distinct CDR3 sequences, roughly 43% of which appear only once. The sample here was cultured PBMCs, taken from culture after CMV antigen stimulation. These receptors were obtained from a human donor in good health (CMV status not recorded). Some clones in this sample may be carry-over from other donors' samples. CDR3s include the opening cysteine and the closing phenylalanine or tryptophan. A D gene is named only where the DNA matches it firmly. The size entry is marked missing in some rows and otherwise reads once, few, many or a size class.

TRBV7-2	TRBJ2-1	few	TRBD2	CASSTPRASGGFEQFF	TGTGCCAGCAGCACCCCCCGGGCTAGCGGGGGATTTGAGCAGTTCTTC
TRBV7-9	TRBJ1-2	few	NA	CASSARTYGYTF	TGTGCCAGCAGCGCTAGGACTTATGGCTACACCTTC
TRBV5-4	TRBJ1-1	once	TRBD1	CASSFLNRGNTEAFF	TGTGCCAGCAGCTTTCTTAACAGGGGAAACACTGAAGCTTTCTTT
TRBV18	TRBJ1-2	once	NA	CASSPDRRRGGYTF	TGTGCCAGCTCACCTGACAGGCGAAGGGGTGGCTACACCTTC
TRBV7-2	TRBJ2-2	NA	NA	CASSLRAGLDTGELFF	TGTGCCAGCAGCTTACGAGCAGGGTTGGACACCGGGGAGCTGTTTTTT
TRBV5-1	TRBJ2-3	NA	TRBD1	CASSHGTGEDTQYF	TGCGCCAGCAGCCACGGGACAGGCGAAGATACGCAGTATTTT
TRBV27	TRBJ1-6	few	NA	CASSFRGTNSRFNSPLHF	TGTGCCAGCAGCTTCCGGGGTACGAATAGCCGATTTAATTCACCCCTCCACTTT
TRBV20-1	TRBJ1-6	NA	TRBD1	CAGQNNSPLHF	TGCGCGGGACAGAATAATTCACCCCTCCACTTT
TRBV7-2	TRBJ2-7	NA	NA	CASSLSRPTYEQYF	TGTGCCAGCAGCTTAAGCAGGCCTACCTACGAGCAGTACTTC
TRBV20-1	TRBJ2-3	few	NA	CSANFAGMTDTQYF	TGCAGTGCTAATTTTGCCGGGATGACAGATACGCAGTATTTT
TRBV15	TRBJ1-6	NA	NA	CATSRGGAESYNSPLHF	TGTGCCACCAGCAGGGGGGGAGCAGAATCCTATAATTCACCCCTCCACTTT
TRBV12-3/TRBV12-4	TRBJ2-7	few	NA	CASSLRGDRSHF	TGTGCCAGCAGCCTCCGGGGGGACAGAAGCCACTTC
TRBV7-2	TRBJ2-7	NA	TRBD1	CASSLAGTGLYEQYF	TGTGCCAGCAGCTTAGCCGGGACAGGACTGTACGAGCAGTACTTC
TRBV20-1	TRBJ1-3	once	NA	CSARDTSQGTGNTIYF	TGCAGTGCTAGAGATACGAGTCAGGGGACTGGAAACACCATATATTTT